This is a list of T cell receptor beta chains from one sample in a study of cytomegalovirus exposure and HLA in healthy donors. Assay: immunoSEQ multiplex PCR; the TCRdb copy retains only in-frame clones and omits some. The sample comprises 150,000 to 200,000 clones, approximately 12% of which are singletons, and 7.8% rests with the top ten. Sample: PBMCs. The receptors stem from a man aged 50 or older in good health and CMV-seropositive. The CDR3 runs from the conserved cysteine through the conserved F or W. The order of the fields is D gene, V gene, clone size, J gene, CDR3 protein, CDR3 DNA. D genes are given only for firm matches. Expanded clones are given a class, and other clones once, few, many or no size at all.

>NA|TRBV7-9|medium-sized|TRBJ2-5
CAIPGFDVGQGTQYF
TGTGCCATTCCCGGGTTTGATGTGGGGCAGGGGACCCAGTACTTC
>NA|TRBV19|NA|TRBJ1-6
CASSNGYSPLHF
TGTGCCAGTAGTAACGGGTACTCACCCCTCCACTTT
>TRBD1|TRBV7-8|few|TRBJ1-2
CASSLEDRVQGYTF
TGTGCCAGCAGCTTAGAGGACAGGGTACAGGGCTACACCTTC
>NA|TRBV6-6|few|TRBJ1-2
CASSYADYGYTF
TGTGCCAGCAGTTACGCAGACTATGGCTACACCTTC
>NA|TRBV29-1|NA|TRBJ1-1
CSVDNRRAFF
TGCAGCGTTGATAACCGCCGGGCTTTCTTT
>NA|TRBV7-3|few|TRBJ2-2
CASSARGGVNTGELFF
TGTGCCAGCAGCGCAAGGGGCGGGGTGAACACCGGGGAGCTGTTTTTT
>TRBD1|TRBV18|NA|TRBJ2-2
CASSARSRIQGGANTGELFF
TGTGCCAGCTCAGCACGCTCCCGAATACAGGGGGGTGCGAACACCGGGGAGCTGTTTTTT
>TRBD1|TRBV29-1|few|TRBJ1-1
CSVSPQIRTGNTEAFF
TGCAGCGTCAGCCCGCAAATTCGGACAGGGAACACTGAAGCTTTCTTT
>TRBD1|TRBV7-2|NA|TRBJ2-2
CASSGRPGTAPTGELFF
TGTGCCAGCAGCGGGCGCCCCGGGACAGCCCCCACCGGGGAGCTGTTTTTT
>NA|TRBV6-1|NA|TRBJ1-2
CASSEVGDYGYTF
TGTGCCAGCAGTGAGGTAGGGGACTATGGCTACACCTTC
>NA|TRBV28|few|TRBJ2-3
CASRWSGLKTFNTQYF
TGTGCCAGCAGATGGTCGGGACTCAAGACATTTAATACGCAGTATTTT
>NA|TRBV7-8|few|TRBJ1-5
CASSSRDTYQPQHF
TGTGCCAGCAGCTCCCGGGACACCTATCAGCCCCAGCATTTT
>NA|TRBV27|few|TRBJ1-1
CASSFGGAPTEAFF
TGTGCCAGCAGTTTCGGGGGGGCGCCCACTGAAGCTTTCTTT
>TRBD2|TRBV10-2|NA|TRBJ2-5
CASSEPSGGIQETQYF
TGCGCCAGCAGTGAACCTAGCGGGGGGATCCAAGAGACCCAGTACTTC